The text below deals with one T cell receptor (beta chain). This specimen belongs to a study of cytotoxic CD8 clonotypes in ibrutinib-treated CLL. About the study: Results showed around 25 partial and 2 complete responses; following median about 62 months, roughly 14 remained remitted, approximately twelve advanced.

The sequencing depth, 1 in 200,000 to 1 in 1 million T cells, was the target. Assay used: immunoSEQ multiplex PCR; TCRdb lists only in-frame clones, some missing. Found here are about 40,000 clones, roughly two thirds of them singletons; the top ten hold around 9.1%. This TCR was recovered from a human donor with chronic lymphocytic leukemia. Sequenced material: PBMCs, taken at disease progression, from a patient treated with ibrutinib.

This CDR3 is CASSLTDYNEQFF. The CDR3 DNA reads as TGTGCCAGCAGCTTGACAGACTACAATGAGCAGTTCTTC. This chain connects TRBV5-8 to TRBJ2-1; D remains unclear. The CDR3 covers 13 residues. The ends were cut back, 1 base at V and 3 bases at J, with 5 bases in the middle. Germline V gene sequence: CDR1 SGHTS, CDR2 YDEGEE.